This passage covers 23 T cell receptor beta chains from one sample sequenced in a study of T cell changes during pregnancy in multiple sclerosis. Sequencing was performed with immunoSEQ multiplex PCR; in TCRdb, only in-frame clones are kept and a portion is missing. The sample carries almost 95,000 clones, 92% recorded once. The sequencing here drew on peripheral blood, taken in the first trimester of pregnancy. Receptors were obtained from a female donor with multiple sclerosis, enrolled in a pregnancy study.

The table lists this clone with a count of one. The V call is TRBV2, the J call TRBJ2-7, with 11 bases matching TRBD2. Germline-derived CDR1 and CDR2 are SNHLY and FYNNEI. The length of the CDR3 is 17 residues. V lost 9 bases, J lost 0 bases, and 13 bases stayed unmatched. CDR3 coding DNA: TGTGCCAGTAAAAGGACTAGCGGGCGCACGGTCTCCTACGAGCAGTACTTC. This encodes CASKRTSGRTVSYEQYF.

This clone was counted between two and nine times. The rearrangement uses TRBV7-9 and TRBJ2-1; TRBD1 aligns across 10 bases. The germline V gene encodes CDR1 SEHNR and CDR2 FQNEAQ (reference sequence). Trimming took 5 bases from V and 4 from J; bases not matched to a gene: 5. CDR3 length equals 15 residues. For the CDR3, the DNA is TGTGCCAGCAGCGCCCGGGACAGGGGATACAATGAGCAGTTCTTC. Its protein product is CASSARDRGYNEQFF.

The chain couples TRBV5-5 to TRBJ2-1; TRBD1 aligns across 8 bases. The CDR3 has 13 amino acids. Trimming took 2 bases from V and 9 from J; bases not matched to a gene: 4. Germline CDR1 reads SGHKS; CDR2 reads YYEKEE (reference sequence). The CDR3 loop reads CASSFLTGAEQFF. CDR3 bases: TGTGCCAGCAGCTTCTTGACAGGGGCTGAGCAGTTCTTC.

The rearrangement uses TRBV7-9 and TRBJ1-3, with a possible D match to TRBD1 (6 bases). Germline loops: CDR1 SEHNR, CDR2 FQNEAQ (reference sequence). The CDR3 is made up of 15 amino acids. V was shortened by 4 bases and J by 2 bases, with 12 bases between the two germline ends. CDR3 in DNA: TGTGCCAGCAGCTCCCCCAGGACAGCTGGAAACACCATATATTTT. Its translation is CASSSPRTAGNTIYF. Full variable domain (remainder filled in from reference TRBV7-9 and TRBJ1-3): DTGVSQNPRHKITKRGQNVTFRCDPISEHNRLYWYRQTLGQGPEFLTYFQNEAQLEKSRLLSDRFSAERPKGSFSTLEIQRTEQGDSAMYLCASSSPRTAGNTIYFGEGSWLTVV.

This chain joins TRBV5-1 and TRBJ1-1; D not certain. This CDR3 contains 13 residues. Germline V CDR1 and CDR2: SGHRS, YFSETQ. With 0 bases removed from V and 7 bases from J, the gap between germline ends came to 10 bases. CDR3 bases: TGCGCCAGCAGCTTGGATGTACGGGGTGAAGCTTTCTTT. Translated, it gives CASSLDVRGEAFF.

The rearrangement links TRBV25-1 to TRBJ1-1; 8 nucleotides match TRBD1. CDR3 length: 17 amino acids. J was trimmed by 0 bases and V by 4 bases; bases with no gene match: 10. CDR1 and CDR2 from the germline V gene are MGHDK and SYGVNS. This chain's CDR3 is CASSADRAFPMNTEAFF. The CDR3 DNA reads TGTGCCAGCAGTGCGGACAGGGCCTTCCCCATGAACACTGAAGCTTTCTTT.

The J gene is TRBJ2-2, the V gene TRBV6-6; 7 bases line up with TRBD2. The CDR3 consists of 14 residues. The germline gives CDR1 MNHNY, CDR2 SVGAGI (reference sequence). With V trimmed by 2 bases and J by 6 bases, 3 bases remained unmatched. This CDR3 reads CASSYQGGAGELFF. The CDR3 nucleotides are TGTGCCAGCAGTTACCAGGGAGGGGCCGGGGAGCTGTTTTTT.

The chain couples TRBV14 to TRBJ2-7; 12 bases align to TRBD2. From germline, CDR1 is SGHDN and CDR2 FVKESK. The CDR3 loop spans 16 amino acids. The trim removed 0 bases at V and 6 bases at J, leaving 6 bases unmatched. CDR3 in amino acids: CASSQDLAGGPLEQYF. CDR3 sequence (DNA): TGTGCCAGCAGCCAAGATCTAGCGGGAGGGCCCCTCGAGCAGTACTTC.

The chain is built from TRBV7-2 and TRBJ1-2; no reliable D call. V lost 8 bases and J lost 6, with 13 bases in between. Germline CDR1 is SGHTA and CDR2 is FQGNSA. This CDR3 has 12 amino acids. The CDR3: CASGLRVNGYTF. DNA for the CDR3: TGTGCCAGCGGACTGAGGGTTAATGGCTACACCTTC.

V is TRBV6-1 and J is TRBJ2-7; a weak D match, TRBD1 (5 bases). Germline V gene data show CDR1 as MNHNS and CDR2 as SASEGT. This CDR3 is 13 amino acids long. Between the trimmed V and J ends, which lost 8 bases and 4 bases, there was a span of 15 bases. The CDR3 DNA sequence: TGTGCCAGCGCCCTTGGGGCCCTATACGAGCAGTACTTC. This sequence encodes CASALGALYEQYF.

The chain recombines TRBV5-1 with TRBJ2-1; the match to TRBD2 covers 11 bases. CDR1 is SGHRS, CDR2 YFSETQ, per germline. The V and J ends lost 0 bases and 5 bases, in that order; junction bases with no gene match: 4. The CDR3 is 16 amino acids. The CDR3 sequence: CASSLEASGRHNEQFF. As DNA, the CDR3 is TGCGCCAGCAGCTTGGAGGCTAGCGGGAGGCACAATGAGCAGTTCTTC.

The V gene is TRBV25-1, the J gene TRBJ1-2, with TRBD1 matching 8 bases. V was pared by 2 bases and J by 4 bases, with 0 bases of the junction left unmatched. Germline V CDR1 and CDR2: MGHDK, SYGVNS. This CDR3 has 13 residues. The CDR3 protein is CASSEGTGYGYTF. The CDR3 DNA sequence: TGTGCCAGCAGTGAAGGGACAGGCTATGGCTACACCTTC.

The chain has TRBV11-2 and TRBJ2-7; D is undetermined. The germline CDR1 and CDR2 sequences are SGHAT and FQNNGV. This CDR3 is built from 14 residues. The V gene lost 0 bases and the J gene lost 0 bases, with 6 bases spanning the gap. The CDR3 sequence: CASSLDPNSYEQYF. CDR3 nucleotides: TGTGCCAGCAGCTTAGATCCCAACTCCTACGAGCAGTACTTC.

The chain recombines TRBV5-8 with TRBJ1-4; D gene unclear. Per the germline V gene, CDR1 is SGHTS and CDR2 is YDEGEE. The V end was cut by 0 bases, the J end by 0 bases, with 9 bases between. The CDR3 extends over 16 amino acids. Here the CDR3 DNA reads TGTGCCAGCAGCTTGGTTCCCACTGCAACTAATGAAAAACTGTTTTTT. Protein: CASSLVPTATNEKLFF. Drawing the rest from reference TRBV5-8 and TRBJ1-4, the complete variable domain is EAGVTQSPTHLIKTRGQQATLRCSPISGHTSVYWYQQALGLGLQFLLWYDEGEERNRGNFPPRFSGRQFPNYSSELNVNALELEDSALYLCASSLVPTATNEKLFFGSGTQLSVL.

J is TRBJ2-1 and V is TRBV5-6; 7 nucleotides match TRBD2. Looked up from germline, CDR1 is SGHDT and CDR2 is YYEEEE. V gave up 0 bases and J gave up 15 bases; unmatched junction bases: 15. The CDR3 is 15 amino acids. CDR3 bases: TGTGCCAGCAGCTTGGGTATGTCTGTTGCGGGAGTTACGTTCTTC. Encoded protein: CASSLGMSVAGVTFF.

This rearrangement joins TRBV14 to TRBJ2-2, with TRBD1 matching over 9 bases. CDR3 length: 17 residues. With V trimmed by 1 base and J by 8 bases, 11 bases remained unmatched. The germline CDR1 and CDR2 sequences are SGHDN and FVKESK. The CDR3 region is CASSQVPGQGRSGELFF. The CDR3, as DNA: TGTGCCAGCAGCCAAGTGCCGGGACAGGGAAGATCGGGGGAGCTGTTTTTT.

This clone was seen more than once but under ten times. The V gene is TRBV28, the J gene TRBJ1-5; 7 positions match TRBD1. Per the germline V gene, CDR1 is MDHEN and CDR2 is SYDVKM. With 6 bases clipped from V and 3 bases from J, the junction kept 5 bases outside the gene matches. This CDR3 comprises 14 residues. This CDR3 is CASSHGTDNQPQHF. CDR3 nucleotide sequence: TGTGCCAGCAGCCATGGGACAGACAATCAGCCCCAGCATTTT. The full variable domain, completed using reference TRBV28 and TRBJ1-5, is DVKVTQSSRYLVKRTGEKVFLECVQDMDHENMFWYRQDPGLGLRLIYFSYDVKMKEKGDIPEGYSVSREKKERFSLILESASTNQTSMYLCASSHGTDNQPQHFGDGTRLSIL.

The rearrangement joins TRBV6-5 to TRBJ2-6; D is undetermined. Germline CDR1 is MNHEY and CDR2 is SVGAGI. The CDR3 contains 15 residues. Trimming cost V 6 bases and J 0 bases, with 9 bases left between them. The CDR3 here is CASRPYFSGANVLTF. The CDR3 DNA reads as TGTGCCAGCAGGCCCTACTTCTCTGGGGCCAACGTCCTGACTTTC.

The CDR3: CASSSGQSSYLYEQYF. The CDR3, as DNA: TGTGCCAGCAGTTCTGGACAGTCGTCTTACCTTTACGAGCAGTACTTC. V and J are TRBV2 and TRBJ2-7; a weak D match, TRBD1 (6 bases). This CDR3 has 16 amino acids. Germline values: CDR1 SNHLY, CDR2 FYNNEI. V was pared by 5 bases and J by 4 bases, with 21 bases between.

The chain employs TRBV25-1 and TRBJ1-2, with TRBD1 matching 9 bases. CDR3 size: 13 residues. The ends lost 8 bases at V and 4 bases at J; junction bases unmatched: 5. From germline, CDR1 is MGHDK and CDR2 SYGVNS. CDR3 sequence (DNA): TGTGCCAGCGGGTGGACAGGGGCCTATGGCTACACCTTC. This gives the protein CASGWTGAYGYTF.

This clone was observed a handful of times. The chain carries TRBV6-4 and TRBJ2-2, with 9 bases matching TRBD1. Germline CDR1 MRHNA, CDR2 SNTAGT. V gave up 8 bases and J gave up 3 bases; unmatched junction bases: 7. The CDR3 runs 15 residues. The CDR3 loop reads CASRSGQGHTGELFF. CDR3 nucleotides: TGTGCCAGCCGCTCGGGACAGGGCCACACCGGGGAGCTGTTTTTT.

The J gene is TRBJ2-7, the V gene TRBV11-2, with 8 nucleotides matching TRBD1. Trimming cost V 0 bases and J 3 bases; bases outside gene matches: 4. This CDR3 spans 15 amino acids. Germline CDR1 is SGHAT and CDR2 is FQNNGV. CDR3 region: CASSLDRTGNYEQYF. The CDR3 nucleotides read TGTGCCAGCAGCTTAGATCGGACAGGGAACTACGAGCAGTACTTC.

The chain employs TRBV11-1 and TRBJ1-1; TRBD1 is a possible D gene (5 bases). This CDR3 region has 13 residues. V was pared by 5 bases and J by 7 bases, with 14 bases between. Germline V gives CDR1 SGHAT, CDR2 FQDESV (reference sequence). CDR3 nucleotide sequence: TGTGCCAGCAGCCAGTGGGGGGACTATGAAGCTTTCTTT. Translating gives CASSQWGDYEAFF.